This T cell receptor beta chain comes out of a study of neurological immune-mediated disorders. Overall study findings and caveats: In HTLV-1-associated myelopathy, TCR clonal expansion was greatest, whereas multiple sclerosis had the least, falling below healthy controls. CDR3 amino acid sequences of expanded clones were not shared across subjects, a result suggesting private repertoires in all groups.

Germline V gene data show CDR1 as SGHTA and CDR2 as FQGNSA. The trim removed 2 bases at V and 1 base at J, leaving 22 bases unmatched. The CDR3 is made up of 21 amino acids. This clonotype was recorded at least ten times. Its antigen is unknown. The making of cDNA relied on 5'RACE with 10-nucleotide random UMIs. Every sequencing run returned over 190 million TCR-beta sequences, which were derived from 15-18 subjects. From the 5' RACE reads, TCRdb called clonotypes with MiXCR, one entry per CDR3 protein. The repertoire consists of approximately 41,000 distinct CDR3 sequences, with 2% to 3% occurring once and the leading ten covering 10% to 15%.

J is TRBJ2-5 and V is TRBV7-2, with 7 bases fitting TRBD2. This clonotype was sampled from a man younger than 40 with multiple sclerosis. Sequencing was performed on PBMCs. CDR3 sequence: CASSLLGGVSSRRHRQETQYF. In DNA, the CDR3 is TGTGCCAGCAGCTTATTGGGGGGGGTCTCGTCCCGTCGGCATCGCCAAGAGACCCAGTACTTC.